This T cell receptor (beta chain) was recovered during a study of T-cell memory formation after mild COVID-19. The CDR3 sequence is 14 residues long. The germline gives CDR1 DFQATT, CDR2 SNEGSKA (reference sequence). V lost 6 bases to trimming and J lost 0 bases, with 12 bases between them. TCRdb fed the 5' RACE reads into MiXCR, producing one record per CDR3 protein. In the table there are approximately 350,000 distinct CDR3 sequences, 10% to 15% of which are singletons. Specimen: PBMCs or a T cell subset sorted from them (not recorded which). This clonotype originated in a man younger than 30 who had mild COVID-19 (a few samples of this study predate the infection). Cell type and time point are not known. This sequence joins TRBV20-1 and TRBJ2-1, with D maybe TRBD1 (6 bases). CDR3 DNA sequence: TGCAGTGCAAGGGGGTGTTGCTCCTACAATGAGCAGTTCTTC. Amino acids: CSARGCCSYNEQFF.